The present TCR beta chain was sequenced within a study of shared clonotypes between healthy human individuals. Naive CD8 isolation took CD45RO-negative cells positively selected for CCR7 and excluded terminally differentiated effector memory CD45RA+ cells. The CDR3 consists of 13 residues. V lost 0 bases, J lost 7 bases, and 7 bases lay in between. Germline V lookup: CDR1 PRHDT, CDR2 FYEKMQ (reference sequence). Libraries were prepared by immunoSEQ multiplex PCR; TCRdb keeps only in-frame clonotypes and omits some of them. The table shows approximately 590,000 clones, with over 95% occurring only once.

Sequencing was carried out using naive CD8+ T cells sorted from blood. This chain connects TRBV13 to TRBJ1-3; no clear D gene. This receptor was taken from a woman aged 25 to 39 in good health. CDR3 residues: CASSLGEDNTIYF. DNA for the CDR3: TGTGCCAGCAGCTTAGGGGAAGACAACACCATATATTTT. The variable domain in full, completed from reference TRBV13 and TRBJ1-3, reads AAGVIQSPRHLIKEKRETATLKCYPIPRHDTVYWYQQGPGQDPQFLISFYEKMQSDKGSIPDRFSAQQFSDYHSELNMSSLELGDSALYFCASSLGEDNTIYFGEGSWLTVV.